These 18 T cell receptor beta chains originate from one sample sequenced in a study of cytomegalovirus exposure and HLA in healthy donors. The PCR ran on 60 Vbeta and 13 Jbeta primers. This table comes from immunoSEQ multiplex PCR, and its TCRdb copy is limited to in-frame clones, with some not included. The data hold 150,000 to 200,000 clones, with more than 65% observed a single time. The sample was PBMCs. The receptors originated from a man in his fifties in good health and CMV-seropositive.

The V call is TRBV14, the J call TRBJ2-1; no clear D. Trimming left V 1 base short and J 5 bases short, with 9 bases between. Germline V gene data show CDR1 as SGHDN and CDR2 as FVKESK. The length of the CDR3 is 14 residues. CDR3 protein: CASSQGGPNNEQFF. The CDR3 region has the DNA TGTGCCAGCAGCCAAGGAGGTCCCAACAATGAGCAGTTCTTC.

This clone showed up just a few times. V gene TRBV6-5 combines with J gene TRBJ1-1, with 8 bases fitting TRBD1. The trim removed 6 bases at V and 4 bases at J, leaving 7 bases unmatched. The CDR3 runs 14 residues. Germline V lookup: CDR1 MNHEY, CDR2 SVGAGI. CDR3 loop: CASSTGGLGTEAFF. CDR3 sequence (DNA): TGTGCCAGCAGCACAGGGGGGCTGGGCACTGAAGCTTTCTTT.

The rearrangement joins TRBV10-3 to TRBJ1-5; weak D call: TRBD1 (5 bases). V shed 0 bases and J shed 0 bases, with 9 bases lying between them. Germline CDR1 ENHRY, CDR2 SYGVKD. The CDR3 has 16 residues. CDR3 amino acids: CAISESGGISNQPQHF. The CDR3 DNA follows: TGTGCCATCAGTGAGTCCGGGGGGATTAGCAATCAGCCCCAGCATTTT.

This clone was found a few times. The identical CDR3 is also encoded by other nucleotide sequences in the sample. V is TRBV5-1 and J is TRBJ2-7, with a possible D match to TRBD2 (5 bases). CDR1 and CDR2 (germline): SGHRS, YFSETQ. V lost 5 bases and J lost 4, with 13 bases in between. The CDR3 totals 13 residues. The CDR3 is CASRREPAYEQYF. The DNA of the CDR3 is TGCGCCAGCAGGAGGGAGCCGGCATACGAGCAGTACTTC.

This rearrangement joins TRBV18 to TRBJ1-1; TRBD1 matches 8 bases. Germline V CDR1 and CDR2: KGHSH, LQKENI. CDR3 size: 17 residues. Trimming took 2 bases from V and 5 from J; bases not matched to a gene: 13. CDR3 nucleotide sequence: TGTGCCAGCTCACCATCGGGACAGGTAACGCTTAGGACTGAAGCTTTCTTT. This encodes CASSPSGQVTLRTEAFF.

Written as DNA, the CDR3 is TGTGCCAGCAGCGTAGCGGGCGGGATGGGCACAGATACGCAGTATTTT. Protein sequence: CASSVAGGMGTDTQYF. V gene TRBV9 combines with J gene TRBJ2-3, with D possibly matching TRBD2 (6 bases). CDR3 length: 16 amino acids. Germline V gene lookup returns CDR1 SGDLS and CDR2 YYNGEE. Trimming shortened V by 0 bases and J by 1 base, and 12 bases separated the two germline ends.

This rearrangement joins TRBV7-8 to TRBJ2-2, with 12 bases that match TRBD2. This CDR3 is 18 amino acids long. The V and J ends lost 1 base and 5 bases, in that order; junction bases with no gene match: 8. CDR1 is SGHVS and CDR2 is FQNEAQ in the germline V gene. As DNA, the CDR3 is TGTGCCAGCAGCTTAGGCGCTAGCGGGGGGGCGAGAACCGGGGAGCTGTTTTTT. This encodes CASSLGASGGARTGELFF.

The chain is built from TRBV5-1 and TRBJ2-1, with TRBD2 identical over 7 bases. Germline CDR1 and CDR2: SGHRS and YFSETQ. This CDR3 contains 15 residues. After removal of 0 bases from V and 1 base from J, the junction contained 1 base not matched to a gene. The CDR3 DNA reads TGCGCCAGCAGCTTGGAACTAGCGTCCTACAATGAGCAGTTCTTC. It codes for CASSLELASYNEQFF.

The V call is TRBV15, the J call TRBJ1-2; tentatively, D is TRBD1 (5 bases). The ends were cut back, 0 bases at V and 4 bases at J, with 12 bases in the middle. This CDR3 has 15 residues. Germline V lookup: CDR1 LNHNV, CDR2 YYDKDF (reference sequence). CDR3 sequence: CATSREQLGGYGYTF. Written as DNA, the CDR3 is TGTGCCACCAGCAGAGAACAACTGGGGGGCTATGGCTACACCTTC.

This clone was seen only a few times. In DNA, the CDR3 is TGTGCCAGCAGGGACTATCCGGGCACAGATACGCAGTATTTT. Amino acids: CASRDYPGTDTQYF. The V gene is TRBV6-1, the J gene TRBJ2-3, with a possible D match to TRBD2 (6 bases). Trimming took 6 bases from V and 1 from J, leaving 11 bases between them. The CDR3 has 14 residues. Germline-derived CDR1 and CDR2 are MNHNS and SASEGT.

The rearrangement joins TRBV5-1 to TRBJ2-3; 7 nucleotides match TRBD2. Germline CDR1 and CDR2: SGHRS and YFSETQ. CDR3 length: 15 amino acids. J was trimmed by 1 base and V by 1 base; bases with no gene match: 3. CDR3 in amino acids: CASSLSGKGTDTQYF. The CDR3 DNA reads TGCGCCAGCAGCTTGAGCGGGAAGGGCACAGATACGCAGTATTTT.

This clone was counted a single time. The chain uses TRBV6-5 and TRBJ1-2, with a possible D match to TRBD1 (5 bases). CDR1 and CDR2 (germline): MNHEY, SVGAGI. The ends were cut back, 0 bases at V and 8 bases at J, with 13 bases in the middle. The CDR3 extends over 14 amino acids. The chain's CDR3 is CASSYSRQHSGYTF. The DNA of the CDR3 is TGTGCCAGCAGTTACTCCCGACAGCATTCAGGCTACACCTTC.

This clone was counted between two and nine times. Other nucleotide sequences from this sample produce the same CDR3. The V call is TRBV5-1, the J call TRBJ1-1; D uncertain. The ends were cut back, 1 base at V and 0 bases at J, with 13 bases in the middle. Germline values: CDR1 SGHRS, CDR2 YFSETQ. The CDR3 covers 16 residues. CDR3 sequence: CASSLTGAGMNTEAFF. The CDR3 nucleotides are TGCGCCAGCAGCTTGACGGGAGCCGGAATGAACACTGAAGCTTTCTTT.

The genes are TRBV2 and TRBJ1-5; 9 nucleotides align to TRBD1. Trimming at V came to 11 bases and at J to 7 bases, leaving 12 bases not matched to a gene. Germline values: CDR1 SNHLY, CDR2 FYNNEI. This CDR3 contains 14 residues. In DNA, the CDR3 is TGTGCCGCAGCGGACAGGGGAAGCGGGCAGCCCCAGCATTTT. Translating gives CAAADRGSGQPQHF.

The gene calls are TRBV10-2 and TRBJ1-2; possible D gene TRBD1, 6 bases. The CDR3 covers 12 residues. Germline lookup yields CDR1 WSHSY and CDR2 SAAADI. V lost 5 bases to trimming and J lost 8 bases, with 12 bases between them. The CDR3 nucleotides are TGCGCCAGCAGTTCAGGGGTTTACGGCTACACCTTC. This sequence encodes CASSSGVYGYTF.

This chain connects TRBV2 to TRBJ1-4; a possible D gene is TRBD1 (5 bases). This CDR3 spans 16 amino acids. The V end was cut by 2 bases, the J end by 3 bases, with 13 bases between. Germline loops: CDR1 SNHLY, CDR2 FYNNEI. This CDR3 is CASSEYTSGANEKLFF. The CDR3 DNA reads TGTGCCAGCAGTGAATACACATCGGGGGCTAATGAAAAACTGTTTTTT.

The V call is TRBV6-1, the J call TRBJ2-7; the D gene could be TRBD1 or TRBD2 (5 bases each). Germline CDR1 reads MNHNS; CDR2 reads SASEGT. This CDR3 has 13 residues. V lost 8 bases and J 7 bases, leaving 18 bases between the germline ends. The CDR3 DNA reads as TGTGCCAGCGGGACGACTAAATCGGGGGAGCAGTACGTC. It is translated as CASGTTKSGEQYV.

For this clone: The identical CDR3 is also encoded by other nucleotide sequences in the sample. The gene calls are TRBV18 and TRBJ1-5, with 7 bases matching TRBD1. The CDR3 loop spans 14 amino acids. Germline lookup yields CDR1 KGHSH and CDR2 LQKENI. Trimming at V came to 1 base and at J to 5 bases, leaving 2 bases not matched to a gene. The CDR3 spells CASSPQQGDQPQHF. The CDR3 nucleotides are TGTGCCAGCTCACCACAGCAGGGGGATCAGCCCCAGCATTTT.